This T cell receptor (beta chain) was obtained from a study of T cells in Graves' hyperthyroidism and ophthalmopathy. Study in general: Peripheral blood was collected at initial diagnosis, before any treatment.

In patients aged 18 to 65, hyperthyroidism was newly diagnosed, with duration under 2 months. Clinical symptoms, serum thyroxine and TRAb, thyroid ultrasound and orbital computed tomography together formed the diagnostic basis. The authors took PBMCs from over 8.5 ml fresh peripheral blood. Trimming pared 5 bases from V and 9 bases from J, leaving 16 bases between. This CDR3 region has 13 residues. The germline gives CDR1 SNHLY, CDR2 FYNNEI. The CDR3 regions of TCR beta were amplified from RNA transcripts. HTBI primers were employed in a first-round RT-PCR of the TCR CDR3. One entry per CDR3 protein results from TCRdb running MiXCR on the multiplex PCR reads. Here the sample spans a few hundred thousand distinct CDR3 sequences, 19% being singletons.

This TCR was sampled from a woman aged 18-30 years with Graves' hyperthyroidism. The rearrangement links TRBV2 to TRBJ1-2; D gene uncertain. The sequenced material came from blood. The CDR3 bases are TGTGCCAGCAGTAAGGTGGGAGCAGCGAGCTACACCTTC. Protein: CASSKVGAASYTF.